The text below deals with one TCR beta chain. The data are from a study of CD8+ T cells in alopecia areata. The authors extracted RNA and reverse transcribed it into cDNA as the sequencing template. Sequenced by immunoSEQ multiplex PCR; TCRdb stores in-frame clones only, minus some. The repertoire holds 210,000 or so clones, with 66% as singletons. The treatment was: oral pan-JAK inhibitor, 5-10 mg twice daily. In alopecia areata patients, both lesional scalp punch biopsies and peripheral blood were collected. This clonotype was sampled from a human donor with alopecia areata. The sequencing here drew on CD4+ T cells sorted from blood, taken at approximately week 44, from a patient treated with tofacitinib.

CDR3 protein: CASSATSGSTDTQYF. CDR3 sequence (DNA): TGTGCCAGCAGCGCAACTAGCGGGAGTACAGATACGCAGTATTTT. This rearrangement joins TRBV9 to TRBJ2-3; 11 bases line up with TRBD2. Unmatched junction bases numbered 3, after V lost 3 bases and J lost 3 bases. In germline, CDR1 is SGDLS, CDR2 YYNGEE. The CDR3 runs 15 residues. The full variable domain, its missing parts supplied by reference TRBV9 and TRBJ2-3, is DSGVTQTPKHLITATGQRVTLRCSPRSGDLSVYWYQQSLDQGLQFLIQYYNGEERAKGNILERFSAQQFPDLHSELNLSSLELGDSALYFCASSATSGSTDTQYFGPGTRLTVL.